This T cell receptor beta chain was captured in a study of CD8+ T cells in alopecia areata. Study background: Patients in the treated group were given tofacitinib by mouth, 5 to 10 mg twice a day. General observations from the study: Lesional tissue from the scalp (especially in alopecia totalis/universalis) showed higher clonality than normal scalp.

TCR sequencing used cDNA made by reverse transcription of extracted RNA. Profiling relied on immunoSEQ multiplex PCR, and the TCRdb table lists in-frame clones only, not all of them. In the table there are over 120,000 clones, 40% to 55% of which are singletons. A remark on this clone: No antigen is known for it.

Germline assignment: CDR1 KGHSH and CDR2 LQKENI. V trimming: 3 bases; J trimming: 7 bases; junction bases outside the gene matches: 6. The CDR3 is 15 amino acids. Those with alopecia areata gave lesional scalp punch biopsies and peripheral blood. The source material was CD4+ T cells sorted from blood, sampled at week 0. This chain connects TRBV18 to TRBJ2-1; 10 nucleotides align to TRBD2. The receptor was derived from a human donor with alopecia areata. The CDR3 here is CASSPQAGGRNEQFF. The CDR3 DNA reads as TGTGCCAGCTCACCGCAAGCGGGAGGGCGGAATGAGCAGTTCTTC.